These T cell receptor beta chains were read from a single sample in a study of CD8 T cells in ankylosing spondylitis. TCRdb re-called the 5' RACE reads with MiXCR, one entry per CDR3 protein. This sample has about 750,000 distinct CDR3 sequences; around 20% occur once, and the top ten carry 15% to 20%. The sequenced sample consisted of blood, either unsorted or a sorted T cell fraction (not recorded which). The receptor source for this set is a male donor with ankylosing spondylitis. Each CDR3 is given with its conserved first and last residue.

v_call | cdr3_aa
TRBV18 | CASSPIALPTYEQYF
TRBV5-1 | CASSYRQGAGEQYF
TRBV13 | CASSLEHRANTIYF
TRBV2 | CASRGLSLEPGHHGYTF
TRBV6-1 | CASRAISGSISNQPQHF
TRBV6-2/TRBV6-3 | CASSYRTGVQPQHF
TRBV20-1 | CSASRGRISGELFF
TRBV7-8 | CASSLAPRQGEETQYF
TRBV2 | CASSSGEYTEAFF
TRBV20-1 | CSARDPRLAGPYNEQFF
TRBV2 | CASRDAGRSSYNEQFF
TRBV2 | CASSLGVGQGGAFF
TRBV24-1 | CATSDSTRTSRSYNEQFF
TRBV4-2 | CASSQARGLAGGDTQYF
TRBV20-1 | CSAREGSTDTQYF
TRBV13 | CASSHTAGAYEQYF
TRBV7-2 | CASSSQRYTDTQYF
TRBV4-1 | CASSLRDNYNEQFF
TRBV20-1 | CSATQKQGPAFF
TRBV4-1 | CASSLNQGVNGYTF